This is a list of T cell receptor beta chains from one sample in a study of read filtering for tumor transcriptome and immune sequencing. TCRdb called the reads again in MiXCR, with one record for every CDR3 protein. The profile shows 40,000 or so distinct CDR3 sequences, 12% to 15% of them singletons. The sequencing sample was made of a population of CD138-negative cells sorted from bone marrow. These receptors were collected from a donor at least 40 years old with multiple myeloma. Both conserved end residues are part of each CDR3. D genes are given only for firm matches. For some rows the clone size is stated as once, few or many, or as a class when expanded; others skip it.

d_call,j_call,v_call,clone_size,cdr3_aa,cdr3_nt
-,TRBJ2-1,TRBV5-1,many,CASSLGGKNEQFF,TGCGCCAGCAGCTTGGGGGGGAAGAATGAGCAGTTCTTC
-,TRBJ2-5,TRBV4-3,many,CASSQGDQETQYF,TGCGCCAGCAGCCAAGGGGACCAAGAGACCCAGTACTTC
-,TRBJ2-7,TRBV7-9,many,CASSQTQGSYEQYF,TGTGCCAGCAGCCAGACTCAGGGGTCGTACGAGCAGTACTTC
-,TRBJ1-2,TRBV2,many,CASTYQAGYGYTF,TGTGCCAGCACATATCAGGCCGGCTATGGCTACACCTTC
TRBD1,TRBJ1-1,TRBV29-1,many,CSVGQGAPNTEAFF,TGCAGCGTCGGACAGGGGGCGCCGAACACTGAAGCTTTCTTT
-,TRBJ2-2,TRBV7-8,-,CASSRVVAGELFF,TGTGCCAGCAGCCGCGTGGTTGCCGGGGAGCTGTTTTTT
-,TRBJ2-5,TRBV7-2,many,CASTKGGKLETQYF,TGTGCCAGCACCAAAGGGGGGAAGTTGGAGACCCAGTACTTC
-,TRBJ1-1,TRBV28,many,CASSLPGNSGGGGNEAFF,TGTGCCAGCAGTTTACCTGGGAACTCGGGGGGCGGGGGGAATGAAGCTTTCTTT
TRBD1,TRBJ1-2,TRBV19,many,CASRMDREYGYTF,TGTGCCAGTAGGATGGACAGGGAATATGGCTACACCTTC
-,TRBJ2-5,TRBV12-3/TRBV12-4,many,CASGRADQETQYF,TGTGCCAGTGGGCGCGCTGACCAAGAGACCCAGTACTTC
-,TRBJ2-1,TRBV11-3,-,CASSFLGNSNEQFF,TGTGCCAGCAGCTTTCTTGGAAACAGCAATGAGCAGTTCTTC
-,TRBJ1-1,TRBV6-5,many,CATPPPGKFTEAFF,TGTGCCACCCCTCCCCCAGGGAAGTTCACTGAAGCTTTCTTT
-,TRBJ2-7,TRBV10-3,many,CAITYSAERSEQYF,TGTGCCATCACATACAGTGCCGAGAGGAGCGAGCAGTACTTC
-,TRBJ2-2,TRBV5-1,many,CASSLVPFTGELFF,TGCGCCAGCAGCTTGGTGCCGTTCACCGGGGAGCTGTTTTTT
-,TRBJ1-1,TRBV20-1,many,CIGANTEAFF,TGCATAGGGGCCAACACTGAAGCTTTCTTT
-,TRBJ1-3,TRBV20-1,-,CSARPNSIPVPGNTIYF,TGCAGTGCTAGACCGAACAGCATCCCGGTGCCTGGAAACACCATATATTTT
TRBD1,TRBJ2-7,TRBV18,-,CASSLSGQGLHEQYF,TGTGCCAGCTCACTCTCCGGACAGGGGCTCCACGAGCAGTACTTC
-,TRBJ2-4,TRBV28,many,CASSLSSPLAKNIQYF,TGTGCCAGCAGTTTATCCAGTCCCCTAGCCAAAAACATTCAGTACTTC
-,TRBJ2-2,TRBV27,many,CASSQSGTHTGELFF,TGTGCCAGCAGTCAGAGCGGGACACACACCGGGGAGCTGTTTTTT
-,TRBJ1-1,TRBV23-1,few,CASSQSRLLNTEAFF,TGCGCCAGCAGTCAATCGAGACTTTTGAACACTGAAGCTTTCTTT
-,TRBJ1-1,TRBV20-1,many,CSTRGTMNTEAFF,TGCAGTACCCGTGGGACGATGAACACTGAAGCTTTCTTT
TRBD2,TRBJ2-1,TRBV4-2,many,CASSLTGAGDYNEQFF,TGTGCCAGCAGCCTAACTGGGGCGGGGGACTACAATGAGCAGTTCTTC
TRBD1,TRBJ2-3,TRBV5-1,many,CASSLKGAVTDTQYF,TGCGCCAGCAGCTTGAAGGGGGCGGTCACAGATACGCAGTATTTT
TRBD2,TRBJ2-1,TRBV7-9,-,CASSRGTSGAYNERFF,TGTGCCAGCAGCCGTGGGACTAGCGGGGCTTACAATGAGCGGTTCTTC
TRBD1,TRBJ2-4,TRBV5-1,many,CASSLVTGVTKNIQYF,TGCGCCAGCAGCTTGGTTACAGGGGTAACCAAAAACATTCAGTACTTC
TRBD2,TRBJ2-3,TRBV27,many,CASSFILASITDTQYF,TGTGCCAGCAGTTTTATACTAGCGTCGATCACAGATACGCAGTATTTT
-,TRBJ2-2,TRBV5-5,many,CASSLGSTGELFF,TGTGCCAGCAGCTTGGGGTCCACCGGGGAGCTGTTTTTT
-,TRBJ1-3,TRBV20-1,many,CSATMSGLGGNTIYF,TGCAGTGCTACAATGTCGGGACTGGGAGGAAACACCATATATTTT
-,TRBJ1-1,TRBV27,many,CASSLLANTEAFF,TGTGCCAGCAGTTTACTAGCGAACACTGAAGCTTTCTTT
-,TRBJ2-2,TRBV12-3/TRBV12-4,many,CASSLGGNTGELFF,TGTGCCAGCAGTCTCGGGGGGAACACCGGGGAGCTGTTTTTT
-,TRBJ1-2,TRBV12-3/TRBV12-4,many,CASSLRSYTF,TGTGCCAGCAGTTTGAGAAGCTACACCTTC
-,TRBJ2-1,TRBV30,many,CAWRRGAVRDEQFF,TGTGCCTGGAGACGGGGGGCCGTACGAGATGAGCAGTTCTTC
TRBD2,TRBJ2-1,TRBV7-2,many,CASSFGGWTYNEQFF,TGTGCCAGCAGCTTCGGGGGGTGGACCTACAATGAGCAGTTCTTC
-,TRBJ1-1,TRBV19,many,CASSTSMKSSQEAFF,TGTGCCAGTAGTACGTCAATGAAGTCCAGCCAAGAAGCTTTCTTT
-,TRBJ1-5,TRBV12-3/TRBV12-4,many,CASSSLGYSNQPQHF,TGTGCCAGCAGTTCCCTCGGATATAGCAATCAGCCCCAGCATTTT
TRBD2,TRBJ2-5,TRBV7-2,many,CASSGGTSGGGLKETQYF,TGTGCCAGCAGCGGAGGGACTAGCGGGGGGGGTCTAAAAGAGACCCAGTACTTC
-,TRBJ2-5,TRBV27,many,CASSFGGTQYF,TGTGCCAGCAGTTTTGGAGGGACCCAGTACTTC
TRBD2,TRBJ2-4,TRBV11-1,many,CASTPGGGGKNIQYF,TGTGCCAGCACCCCCGGGGGGGGAGGCAAAAACATTCAGTACTTC
-,TRBJ2-1,TRBV5-4,many,CASSLGSSGAMYNEQFF,TGTGCCAGCAGCTTGGGTTCATCGGGGGCAATGTACAATGAGCAGTTCTTC
-,TRBJ1-1,TRBV28,many,CASSLRVSEAFF,TGTGCCAGCAGTTTAAGGGTTTCTGAAGCTTTCTTT
TRBD1,TRBJ2-7,TRBV11-2,-,CASSSRPGQGLYEQYF,TGTGCCAGCAGCAGTCGTCCGGGACAGGGTCTATACGAGCAGTACTTC